The source of this TCR beta chain is a study of tumor and adjacent non-tumor tissue in lung cancer. Study-level background: The cohort had 12 to 13 adenocarcinoma, 2 squamous cell and 1 small cell patients.

No cell sorting was done before RNA was extracted from the tissue. Chemotherapy-naive patients with new lung cancer underwent thoracic surgery in China, August–November 2014. In regard to this clonotype: Its specificity is unknown.

A modified ARM-PCR protocol with three rounds of nested PCR amplified TCRbeta. TCRdb recomputed calls from the multiplex PCR reads with MiXCR, one row per CDR3 protein. The sample records approximately 90,000 distinct CDR3 sequences, about 61% being singletons. The V gene lost 1 base and the J gene lost 0 bases, with 19 bases spanning the gap. In germline, CDR1 is MGHRA, CDR2 YSYEKL. The CDR3 contains 19 residues. Findings of the study overall: Top 100 clones took a larger repertoire share in normal lung. Significantly higher TCR diversity was found in tumor than normal lung.

The rearrangement uses TRBV4-1 and TRBJ2-4; weak D call: TRBD2 (6 bases). The sample taken for sequencing was lung tumor tissue. The receptor was derived from a man between 70 and 80 years old with non-small cell lung cancer. The CDR3 protein is CASSQGLTSRGLAKNIQYF. CDR3 sequence (DNA): TGCGCCAGCAGCCAAGGTCTAACTAGCAGAGGACTAGCCAAAAACATTCAGTACTTC.